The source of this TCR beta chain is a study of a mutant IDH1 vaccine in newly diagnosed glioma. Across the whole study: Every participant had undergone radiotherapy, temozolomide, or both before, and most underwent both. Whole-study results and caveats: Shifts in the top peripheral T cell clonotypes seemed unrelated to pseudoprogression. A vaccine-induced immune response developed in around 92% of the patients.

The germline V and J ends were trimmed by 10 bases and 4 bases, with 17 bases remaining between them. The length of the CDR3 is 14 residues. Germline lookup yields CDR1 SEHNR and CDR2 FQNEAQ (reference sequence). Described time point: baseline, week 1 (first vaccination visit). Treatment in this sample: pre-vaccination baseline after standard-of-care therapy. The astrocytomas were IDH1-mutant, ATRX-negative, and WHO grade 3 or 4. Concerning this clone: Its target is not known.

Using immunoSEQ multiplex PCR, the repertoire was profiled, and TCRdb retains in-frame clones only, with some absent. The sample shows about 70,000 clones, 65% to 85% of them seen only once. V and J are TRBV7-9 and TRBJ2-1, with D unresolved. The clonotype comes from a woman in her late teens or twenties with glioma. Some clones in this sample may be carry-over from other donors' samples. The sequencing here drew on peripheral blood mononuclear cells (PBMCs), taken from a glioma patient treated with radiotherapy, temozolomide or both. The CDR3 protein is CATLPPGTYNEQFF. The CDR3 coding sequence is TGTGCCACCCTGCCACCAGGAACTTACAATGAGCAGTTCTTC.